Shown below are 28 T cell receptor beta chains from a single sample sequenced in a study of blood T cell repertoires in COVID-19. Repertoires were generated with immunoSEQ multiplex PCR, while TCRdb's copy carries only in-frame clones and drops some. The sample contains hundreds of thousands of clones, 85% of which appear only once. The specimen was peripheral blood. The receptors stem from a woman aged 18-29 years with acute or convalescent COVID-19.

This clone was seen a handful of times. CDR3 nucleotide sequence: TGTGCCAGCCTGGGGGGGCCTGGCACAGATACGCAGTATTTT. Translation: CASLGGPGTDTQYF. This rearrangement joins TRBV2 to TRBJ2-3, with a possible D match to TRBD2 (7 bases). Germline V gives CDR1 SNHLY, CDR2 FYNNEI. This CDR3 is built from 14 residues. V was trimmed by 8 bases and J by 1 base, leaving 13 bases between them.

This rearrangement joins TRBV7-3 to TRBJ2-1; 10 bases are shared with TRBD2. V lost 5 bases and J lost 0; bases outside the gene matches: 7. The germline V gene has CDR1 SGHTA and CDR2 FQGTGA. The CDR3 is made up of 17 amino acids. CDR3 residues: CASSLGLAESSYNEQFF. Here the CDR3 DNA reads TGTGCCAGCAGCCTCGGACTAGCGGAAAGCTCCTACAATGAGCAGTTCTTC.

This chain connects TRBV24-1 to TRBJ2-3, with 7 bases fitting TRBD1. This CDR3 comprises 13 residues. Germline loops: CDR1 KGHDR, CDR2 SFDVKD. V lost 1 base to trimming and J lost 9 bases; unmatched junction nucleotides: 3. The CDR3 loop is CATSDLLGGTQYF. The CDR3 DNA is TGTGCCACCAGTGATTTATTAGGGGGCACGCAGTATTTT.

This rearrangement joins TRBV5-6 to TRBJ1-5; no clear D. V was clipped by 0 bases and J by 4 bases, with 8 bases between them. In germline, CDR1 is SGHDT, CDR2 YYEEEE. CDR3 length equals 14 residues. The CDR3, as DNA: TGTGCCAGCAGCTTGGGGACTTTTAATCAGCCCCAGCATTTT. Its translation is CASSLGTFNQPQHF. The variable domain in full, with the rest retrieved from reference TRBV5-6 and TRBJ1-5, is DAGVTQSPTHLIKTRGQQVTLRCSPKSGHDTVSWYQQALGQGPQFIFQYYEEEERQRGNFPDRFSGHQFPNYSSELNVNALLLGDSALYLCASSLGTFNQPQHFGDGTRLSIL.

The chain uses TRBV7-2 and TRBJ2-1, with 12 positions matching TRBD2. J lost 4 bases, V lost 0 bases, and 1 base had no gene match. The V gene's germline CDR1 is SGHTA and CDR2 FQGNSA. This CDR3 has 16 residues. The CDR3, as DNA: TGTGCCAGCAGCTTAGCAGGGACTAGCGGGTACAATGAGCAGTTCTTC. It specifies CASSLAGTSGYNEQFF.

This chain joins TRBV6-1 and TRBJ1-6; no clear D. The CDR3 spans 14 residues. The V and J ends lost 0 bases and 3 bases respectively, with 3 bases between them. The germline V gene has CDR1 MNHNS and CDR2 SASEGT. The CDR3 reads CASSEASYNSPLHF. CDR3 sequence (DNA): TGTGCCAGCAGTGAAGCTAGCTATAATTCACCCCTCCACTTT.

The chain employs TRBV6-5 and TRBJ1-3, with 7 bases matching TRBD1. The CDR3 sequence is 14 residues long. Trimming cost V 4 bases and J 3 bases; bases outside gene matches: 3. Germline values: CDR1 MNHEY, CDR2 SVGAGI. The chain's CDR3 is CASSSGTVGNTIYF. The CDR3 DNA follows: TGTGCCAGCAGTTCCGGGACAGTTGGAAACACCATATATTTT.

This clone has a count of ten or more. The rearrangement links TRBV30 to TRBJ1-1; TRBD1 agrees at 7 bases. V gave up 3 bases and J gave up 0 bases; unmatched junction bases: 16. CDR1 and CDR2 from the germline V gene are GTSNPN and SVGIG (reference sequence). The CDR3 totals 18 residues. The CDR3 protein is CAWRGRGRQGRMNTEAFF. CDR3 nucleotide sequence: TGTGCCTGGAGGGGGCGAGGTAGACAGGGAAGAATGAACACTGAAGCTTTCTTT.

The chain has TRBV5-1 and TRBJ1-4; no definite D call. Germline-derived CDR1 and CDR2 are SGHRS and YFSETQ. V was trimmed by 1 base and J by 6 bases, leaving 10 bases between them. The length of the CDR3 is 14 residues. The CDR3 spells CASSLHGEHEKLFF. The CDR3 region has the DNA TGCGCCAGCAGCTTGCACGGGGAGCATGAAAAACTGTTTTTT.

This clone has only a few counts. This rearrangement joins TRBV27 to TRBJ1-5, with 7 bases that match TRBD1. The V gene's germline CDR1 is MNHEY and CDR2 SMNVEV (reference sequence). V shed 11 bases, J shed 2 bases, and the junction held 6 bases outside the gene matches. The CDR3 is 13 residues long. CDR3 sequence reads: CAVGQGGNQPQHF. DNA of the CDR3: TGTGCCGTAGGGCAGGGGGGCAATCAGCCCCAGCATTTT.

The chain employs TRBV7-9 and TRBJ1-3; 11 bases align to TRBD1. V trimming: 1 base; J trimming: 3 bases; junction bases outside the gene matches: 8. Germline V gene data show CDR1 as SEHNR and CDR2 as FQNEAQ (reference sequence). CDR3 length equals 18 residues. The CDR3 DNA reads TGTGCCAGCAGCTTAGTCCCGGGACAGGGGGAAAGTGGAAACACCATATATTTT. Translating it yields CASSLVPGQGESGNTIYF. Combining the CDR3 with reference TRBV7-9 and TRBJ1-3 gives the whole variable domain DTGVSQNPRHKITKRGQNVTFRCDPISEHNRLYWYRQTLGQGPEFLTYFQNEAQLEKSRLLSDRFSAERPKGSFSTLEIQRTEQGDSAMYLCASSLVPGQGESGNTIYFGEGSWLTVV.

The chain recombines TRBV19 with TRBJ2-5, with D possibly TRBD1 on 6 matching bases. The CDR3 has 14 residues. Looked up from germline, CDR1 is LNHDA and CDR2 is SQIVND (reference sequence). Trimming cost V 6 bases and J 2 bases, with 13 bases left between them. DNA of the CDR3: TGTGCCAGTAGCGACAGGATACAACAAGAGACCCAGTACTTC. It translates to CASSDRIQQETQYF. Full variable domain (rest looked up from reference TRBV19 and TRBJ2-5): DGGITQSPKYLFRKEGQNVTLSCEQNLNHDAMYWYRQDPGQGLRLIYYSQIVNDFQKGDIAEGYSVSREKKESFPLTVTSAQKNPTAFYLCASSDRIQQETQYFGPGTRLLVL.

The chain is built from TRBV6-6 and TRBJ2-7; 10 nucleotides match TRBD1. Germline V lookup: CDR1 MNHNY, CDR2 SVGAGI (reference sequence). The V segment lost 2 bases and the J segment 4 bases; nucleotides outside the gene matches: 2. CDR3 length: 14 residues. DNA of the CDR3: TGTGCCAGCAGTTACACGGGACAGGGGTACGAGCAGTACTTC. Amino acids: CASSYTGQGYEQYF.

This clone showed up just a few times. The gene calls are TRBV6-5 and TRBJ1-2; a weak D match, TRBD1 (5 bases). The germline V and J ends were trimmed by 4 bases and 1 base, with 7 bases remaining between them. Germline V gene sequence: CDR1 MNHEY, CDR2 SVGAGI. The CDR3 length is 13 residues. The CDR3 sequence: CASSFRVNYGYTF. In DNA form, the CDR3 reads TGTGCCAGCAGTTTCAGGGTTAACTATGGCTACACCTTC.

The DNA of the CDR3 is TGTGCCAGTAGAGGGACAGGAATGAACACTGAAGCTTTCTTT. Translation gives CASRGTGMNTEAFF. V is TRBV19 and J is TRBJ1-1; 8 bases are a match to TRBD1. Germline V CDR1 and CDR2: LNHDA, SQIVND (reference sequence). V dropped 6 bases and J dropped 0; count of bases not matched to a gene: 3. This CDR3 has 14 amino acids.

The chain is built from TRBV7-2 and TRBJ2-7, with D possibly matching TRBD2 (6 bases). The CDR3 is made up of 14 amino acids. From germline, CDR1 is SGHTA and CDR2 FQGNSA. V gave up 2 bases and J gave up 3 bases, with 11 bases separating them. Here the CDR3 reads CASSLYGGDYEQYF. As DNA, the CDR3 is TGTGCCAGCAGCTTATACGGAGGGGACTACGAGCAGTACTTC.

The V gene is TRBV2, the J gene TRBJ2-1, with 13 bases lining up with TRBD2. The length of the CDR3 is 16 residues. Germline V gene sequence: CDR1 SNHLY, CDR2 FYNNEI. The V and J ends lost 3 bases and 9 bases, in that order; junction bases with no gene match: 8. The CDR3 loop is CASSEPTSGGRSEQFF. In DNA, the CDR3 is TGTGCCAGCAGTGAGCCGACTAGCGGGGGGCGAAGTGAGCAGTTCTTC. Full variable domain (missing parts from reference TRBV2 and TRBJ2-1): EPEVTQTPSHQVTQMGQEVILRCVPISNHLYFYWYRQILGQKVEFLVSFYNNEISEKSEIFDDQFSVERPDGSNFTLKIRSTKLEDSAMYFCASSEPTSGGRSEQFFGPGTRLTVL.

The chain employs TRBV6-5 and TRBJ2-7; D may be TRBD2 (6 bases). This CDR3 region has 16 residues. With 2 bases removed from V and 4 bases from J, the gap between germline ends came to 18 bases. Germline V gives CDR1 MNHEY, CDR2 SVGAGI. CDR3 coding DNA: TGTGCCAGCAGTTACCCAGGACTACTGTCCTTATACGAGCAGTACTTC. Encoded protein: CASSYPGLLSLYEQYF.

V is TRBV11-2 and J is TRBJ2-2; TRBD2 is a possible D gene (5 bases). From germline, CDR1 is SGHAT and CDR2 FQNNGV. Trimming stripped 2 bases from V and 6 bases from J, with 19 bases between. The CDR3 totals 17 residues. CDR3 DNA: TGTGCCAGCAGCTTACAGCGCGGACTCCTATCCCCCGGGGAGCTGTTTTTT. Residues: CASSLQRGLLSPGELFF.

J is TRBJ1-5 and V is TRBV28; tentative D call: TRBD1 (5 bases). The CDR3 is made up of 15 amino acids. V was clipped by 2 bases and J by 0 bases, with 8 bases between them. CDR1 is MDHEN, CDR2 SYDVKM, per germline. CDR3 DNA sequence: TGTGCCAGCAGTTTAAGGCAGGGTAGCAATCAGCCCCAGCATTTT. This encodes CASSLRQGSNQPQHF.

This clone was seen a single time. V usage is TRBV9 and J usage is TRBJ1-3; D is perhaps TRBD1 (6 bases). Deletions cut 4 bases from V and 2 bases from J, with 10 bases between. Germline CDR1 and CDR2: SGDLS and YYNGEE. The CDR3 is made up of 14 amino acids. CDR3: CASSPRTAGNTIYF. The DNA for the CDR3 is TGTGCCAGCAGCCCGAGGACAGCTGGAAACACCATATATTTT.

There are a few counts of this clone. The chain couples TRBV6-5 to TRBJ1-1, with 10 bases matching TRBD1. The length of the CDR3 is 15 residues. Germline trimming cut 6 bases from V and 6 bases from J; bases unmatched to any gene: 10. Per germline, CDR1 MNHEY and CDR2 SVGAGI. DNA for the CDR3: TGTGCCAGCAGCAGGACCGGGACAGGGGTTCCTGAAGCTTTCTTT. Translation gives CASSRTGTGVPEAFF.

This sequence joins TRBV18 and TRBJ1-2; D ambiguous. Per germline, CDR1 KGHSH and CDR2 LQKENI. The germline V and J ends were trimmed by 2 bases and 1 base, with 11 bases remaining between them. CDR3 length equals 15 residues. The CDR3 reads CASSPGQNNNYGYTF. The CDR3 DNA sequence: TGTGCCAGCTCACCAGGCCAGAACAATAACTATGGCTACACCTTC.

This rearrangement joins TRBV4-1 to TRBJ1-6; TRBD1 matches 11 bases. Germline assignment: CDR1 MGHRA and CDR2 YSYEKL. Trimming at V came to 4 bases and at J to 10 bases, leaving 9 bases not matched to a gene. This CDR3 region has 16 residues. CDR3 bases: TGCGCCAGCAGCCCGGACAGGGGGCCGGTAGAGTCACCCCTCCACTTT. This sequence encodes CASSPDRGPVESPLHF.

CDR3 protein: CASSLRRDTDTQYF. CDR3 coding DNA: TGTGCCAGCAGCTTACGAAGAGACACAGATACGCAGTATTTT. The chain recombines TRBV7-6 with TRBJ2-3; D ambiguous. Germline V gives CDR1 SGHVS, CDR2 FNYEAQ. The CDR3 is 14 residues long. V dropped 2 bases and J dropped 2 bases, with 8 bases sitting between them.

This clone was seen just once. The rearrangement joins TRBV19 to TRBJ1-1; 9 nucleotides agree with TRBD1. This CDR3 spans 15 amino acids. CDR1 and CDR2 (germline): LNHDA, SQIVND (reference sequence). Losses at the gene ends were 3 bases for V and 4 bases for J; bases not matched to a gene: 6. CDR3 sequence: CASSITGGAGTEAFF. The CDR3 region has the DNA TGTGCCAGTAGTATCACAGGGGGCGCGGGCACTGAAGCTTTCTTT.

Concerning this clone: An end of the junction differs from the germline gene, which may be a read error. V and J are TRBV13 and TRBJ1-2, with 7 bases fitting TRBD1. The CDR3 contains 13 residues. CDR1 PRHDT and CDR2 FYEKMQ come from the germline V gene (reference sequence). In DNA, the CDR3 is TGTGCCAGCAGCTTAGAGGGCTCGGGACAGCACTCCTTC. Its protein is CASSLEGSGQHSF.

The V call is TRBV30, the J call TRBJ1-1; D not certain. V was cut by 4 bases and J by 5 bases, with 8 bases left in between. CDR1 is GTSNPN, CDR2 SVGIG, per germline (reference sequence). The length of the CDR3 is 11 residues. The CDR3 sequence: CAWTGLTEAFF. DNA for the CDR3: TGTGCCTGGACCGGGTTAACTGAAGCTTTCTTT. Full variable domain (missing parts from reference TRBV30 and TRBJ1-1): SQTIHQWPATLVQPVGSPLSLECTVEGTSNPNLYWYRQAAGRGLQLLFYSVGIGQISSEVPQNLSASRPQDRQFILSSKKLLLSDSGFYLCAWTGLTEAFFGQGTRLTVV.